Sequencing of this T cell receptor beta chain was carried out in a study of blood T cell repertoires in COVID-19. Overall study context: The samples span acute and convalescent COVID-19 from the United States, Italy and Spain.

Per the original data handling: Amplification with reference gene primers provided the estimates of nucleated cell counts. TCRdb keeps only in-frame clones here, not all; method: immunoSEQ multiplex PCR. The V and J calls and clone size come from that table; D and trimming were worked out from the DNA. The data show 60,000 to 75,000 clones, with 70% to 85% seen just once and around 27% held by the top ten. Germline CDR1 and CDR2: SEHNR and FQNEAQ (reference sequence). V lost 5 bases and J 4 bases, leaving 9 bases between the germline ends. The CDR3 totals 12 residues. Input material: peripheral blood. V is TRBV7-9 and J is TRBJ2-7, with D possibly matching TRBD1 (5 bases). The clonotype originates from a man in his sixties with active or convalescent COVID-19. The chain's CDR3 is CASSRTRYEQYF. Here the CDR3 DNA reads TGTGCCAGCAGCCGGACACGTTACGAGCAGTACTTC.